This passage covers 8 T cell receptor beta chains from one sample sequenced in a study of T-cell reconstitution after alpha-beta-depleted transplantation in children. This sample's TCRbeta library carried unique molecular identifier barcodes. TCRdb reprocessed the PCR reads via MiXCR and lists one record per CDR3 protein. The table lists roughly 500,000 distinct CDR3 sequences, roughly an eighth of them singletons, with 5% to 6% in the top ten. Sequenced here: PBMCs from the stem cell graft donor, sampled from the stem cell graft. These receptor sequences come from a human donor who donated a stem cell graft to a child with combined immunodeficiency.

The chain employs TRBV12-3 or TRBV12-4 and TRBJ1-6; unclear D gene. The V end lost 0 bases, the J end lost 0 bases, and 9 bases lay between the germline ends. CDR3 length: 17 amino acids. The CDR3 DNA is TGTGCCAGCAGTTTAGCACTCACGAGCTCCTATAATTCACCCCTCCACTTT. Translating it yields CASSLALTSSYNSPLHF.

V usage is TRBV24-1 and J usage is TRBJ2-4; D ambiguous. Trimming pared 4 bases from V and 1 base from J, leaving 4 bases between. The CDR3 runs 13 residues. Germline loops: CDR1 KGHDR, CDR2 SFDVKD. The CDR3 sequence is CATSEGAKNIQYF. CDR3 nucleotides: TGTGCCACCAGTGAAGGGGCCAAAAACATTCAGTACTTC.

The chain has TRBV19 and TRBJ2-1; 7 bases agree with TRBD1. The CDR3 has 15 residues. V shed 3 bases, J shed 3 bases, and the junction held 5 bases outside the gene matches. From germline, CDR1 is LNHDA and CDR2 SQIVND (reference sequence). Here the CDR3 reads CASSMTGSVYNEQFF. CDR3 bases: TGTGCCAGTAGTATGACAGGGTCCGTCTACAATGAGCAGTTCTTC.

V and J are TRBV12-3 or TRBV12-4 and TRBJ2-5, with unresolved D. CDR3 size: 14 residues. Trimming pared 5 bases from V and 2 bases from J, leaving 12 bases between. The CDR3 sequence: CASSLYREQETQYF. In DNA form, the CDR3 reads TGTGCCAGCAGTCTCTACAGAGAGCAAGAGACCCAGTACTTC.

The chain combines TRBV7-3 with TRBJ1-3; D is undetermined. This CDR3 spans 13 amino acids. V shed 4 bases and J shed 4 bases, with 8 bases lying between them. The germline CDR1 and CDR2 sequences are SGHTA and FQGTGA. The DNA for the CDR3 is TGTGCCAGCAGCTCCGGAGGAGGAAACACCATATATTTT. Amino acids: CASSSGGGNTIYF.

The chain has TRBV30 and TRBJ2-7; no clear D. The CDR3 totals 15 residues. Germline V gene sequence: CDR1 GTSNPN, CDR2 SVGIG (reference sequence). V lost 0 bases and J lost 3, with 15 bases in between. CDR3 amino acids: CAWSVEWKVDYEQYF. The CDR3 nucleotides read TGTGCCTGGAGTGTAGAGTGGAAGGTTGACTACGAGCAGTACTTC.

The V and J genes are TRBV5-1 and TRBJ2-3; 10 positions match TRBD2. The CDR3 consists of 15 residues. The J segment lost 6 bases and the V segment lost 0 bases, leaving 4 bases of the junction unmatched. Germline assignment: CDR1 SGHRS and CDR2 YFSETQ. The CDR3, as DNA: TGCGCCAGCAGCTTGGAAGCGGGGGGGCCTGATACGCAGTATTTT. Translating gives CASSLEAGGPDTQYF.

Many counts were recorded for this clonotype. This chain connects TRBV12-3 or TRBV12-4 to TRBJ2-1; tentatively, D is TRBD2 (6 bases). V was pared by 9 bases and J by 4 bases, with 13 bases between. CDR3 length equals 13 residues. CDR3 sequence (DNA): TGTGCCAGTTCTCTCGGGAGTTACAATGAGCAGTTCTTC. This codes for CASSLGSYNEQFF.